The next 32 T cell receptor beta chains were all read from a single sample in a study of control samples from healthy donors and cancer patients. Profiled with immunoSEQ multiplex PCR; TCRdb holds only in-frame clones, not every one. Seen here are about 130,000 clones, about 94% observed once, and the top ten hold about 3.5%. The sample comprised blood. The source of these receptors is a man aged 25-45 years in good health.

V is TRBV7-6 and J is TRBJ2-7; 8 nucleotides agree with TRBD1. Germline V gene sequence: CDR1 SGHVS, CDR2 FNYEAQ. V dropped 6 bases and J dropped 3; count of bases not matched to a gene: 10. The CDR3 runs to 15 residues. The CDR3 region has the DNA TGTGCCAGCAGAGGGGGACAGGAGCCCTTCTACGAGCAGTACTTC. Its translation is CASRGGQEPFYEQYF.

The chain has TRBV30 and TRBJ2-6, with 9 bases aligning to TRBD2. CDR3 length: 15 residues. The V and J ends lost 4 bases and 2 bases, in that order; junction bases with no gene match: 3. Germline V gives CDR1 GTSNPN, CDR2 SVGIG (reference sequence). Here the CDR3 reads CAWIGGGAGANVLTF. As DNA, the CDR3 is TGTGCCTGGATCGGCGGGGGGGCTGGGGCCAACGTCCTGACTTTC.

This rearrangement joins TRBV7-2 to TRBJ2-1, with D perhaps matching TRBD1 (6 bases). The CDR3 contains 11 residues. V lost 4 bases and J 10 bases, leaving 8 bases between the germline ends. Per germline, CDR1 SGHTA and CDR2 FQGNSA. The CDR3 loop is CASSSGQEQFF. In DNA, the CDR3 is TGTGCCAGCAGCTCAGGACAGGAGCAGTTCTTC.

This sequence joins TRBV10-3 and TRBJ1-2, with unresolved D. The CDR3 is 13 amino acids. Trimming left V 3 bases short and J 2 bases short, with 7 bases between. CDR1 ENHRY and CDR2 SYGVKD come from the germline V gene. CDR3 DNA sequence: TGTGCCATCAGTGAAGCGTTAAACTATGGCTACACCTTC. It specifies CAISEALNYGYTF.

The V and J genes are TRBV2 and TRBJ2-7; no clear D. The V end lost 5 bases, the J end lost 0 bases, and 11 bases lay between the germline ends. CDR1 is SNHLY, CDR2 FYNNEI, per germline. The CDR3 has 14 amino acids. This CDR3 reads CASSPSTPSYEQYF. As DNA, the CDR3 is TGTGCCAGCAGTCCGTCGACACCCTCCTACGAGCAGTACTTC.

This clone has more than one count but fewer than ten. This chain connects TRBV4-3 to TRBJ2-7; perhaps TRBD2 as D (6 bases). From germline, CDR1 is LGHNA and CDR2 YSLEER. The CDR3 is 13 amino acids. Trimming left V 0 bases short and J 5 bases short, with 8 bases between. The CDR3 DNA reads TGCGCCAGCAGCCAAGAAGGCGGGGACGAGCAGTACTTC. Protein: CASSQEGGDEQYF.

In its sample, this clone was seen a few times. DNA for the CDR3: TGCGCCAGCAGCCCGGGGAGGGCACAGGGCAATCAGCCCCAGCATTTT. Residues: CASSPGRAQGNQPQHF. This chain connects TRBV4-1 to TRBJ1-5; TRBD1 might be the D (5 bases). Germline V gene sequence: CDR1 MGHRA, CDR2 YSYEKL. V lost 4 bases and J 2 bases, leaving 15 bases between the germline ends. CDR3 length: 16 residues.

The V gene is TRBV4-1, the J gene TRBJ1-6, with 8 bases aligning to TRBD1. Germline CDR1 and CDR2: MGHRA and YSYEKL. The CDR3 contains 13 residues. V gave up 3 bases and J gave up 10 bases; unmatched junction bases: 2. The CDR3 region is CASSQTGASPLHF. In DNA, the CDR3 is TGCGCCAGCAGCCAGACAGGGGCATCACCCCTCCACTTT.

The chain combines TRBV30 with TRBJ1-6; D may be TRBD1 (6 bases). This CDR3 is 15 amino acids long. V lost 2 bases to trimming and J lost 10 bases, with 18 bases between them. Germline V CDR1 and CDR2: GTSNPN, SVGIG (reference sequence). Here the CDR3 DNA reads TGTGCCTGGAGTTTAACAGGGTATGGAAGCTCACCCCTCCACTTT. This codes for CAWSLTGYGSSPLHF.

The sample holds one count of this clone. The V and J genes are TRBV4-3 and TRBJ2-4, with 7 positions matching TRBD1. Germline V gives CDR1 LGHNA, CDR2 YSLEER. The CDR3 is 16 residues long. The V and J ends lost 3 bases and 1 base, in that order; junction bases with no gene match: 6. In DNA form, the CDR3 reads TGCGCCAGCAGCCAGGCAGGGGGTGTTGCCAAAAACATTCAGTACTTC. As protein: CASSQAGGVAKNIQYF.

The rearrangement links TRBV27 to TRBJ1-5, with D maybe TRBD1 (5 bases). The CDR3 covers 15 residues. V was pared by 5 bases and J by 0 bases, with 11 bases between. CDR1 is MNHEY and CDR2 is SMNVEV in the germline V gene (reference sequence). The CDR3 is CASSPLRDSNQPQHF. The DNA of the CDR3 is TGTGCCAGCAGTCCCCTCAGGGATAGCAATCAGCCCCAGCATTTT.

The chain links TRBV12-5 to TRBJ2-2, with D perhaps matching TRBD1 (5 bases). Trimming cost V 2 bases and J 8 bases, with 15 bases left between them. CDR3 length: 15 residues. Germline V gene data show CDR1 as LGHNT and CDR2 as FRNRAP. Here the CDR3 reads CASGLTSGLSGELFF. CDR3 nucleotide sequence: TGTGCTAGTGGTTTGACTTCAGGGTTATCTGGGGAGCTGTTTTTT.

V and J are TRBV25-1 and TRBJ1-5; TRBD1 aligns across 8 bases. CDR1 is MGHDK, CDR2 SYGVNS, per germline. The CDR3 contains 15 residues. Trimming removed 4 bases from V and 2 bases from J; junction bases left unmatched: 4. CDR3 residues: CASSAAQGGNQPQHF. CDR3 DNA sequence: TGTGCCAGCAGTGCGGCACAGGGGGGCAATCAGCCCCAGCATTTT.

The chain couples TRBV18 to TRBJ2-7; tentatively, D is TRBD1 (6 bases). V shed 3 bases and J shed 3 bases, with 15 bases lying between them. The CDR3 is 15 residues long. Germline loops: CDR1 KGHSH, CDR2 LQKENI. The CDR3 nucleotides are TGTGCCAGCTCACCGGGCGCGACAGGTCTCTACGAGCAGTACTTC. Its translation: CASSPGATGLYEQYF.

This chain links TRBV7-2 with TRBJ1-5, with 7 bases matching TRBD1. V lost 4 bases and J lost 4; bases outside the gene matches: 7. The length of the CDR3 is 15 residues. Germline values: CDR1 SGHTA, CDR2 FQGNSA. Here the CDR3 DNA reads TGTGCCAGCAGCTCGACCGGGACAGAGAATCAGCCCCAGCATTTT. It codes for CASSSTGTENQPQHF. Drawing the rest from reference TRBV7-2 and TRBJ1-5, the complete variable domain is GAGVSQSPSNKVTEKGKDVELRCDPISGHTALYWYRQSLGQGLEFLIYFQGNSAPDKSGLPSDRFSAERTGGSVSTLTIQRTQQEDSAVYLCASSSTGTENQPQHFGDGTRLSIL.

The chain has TRBV29-1 and TRBJ1-5; 8 nucleotides agree with TRBD1. The ends lost 4 bases at V and 4 bases at J; junction bases unmatched: 0. The CDR3 runs to 12 residues. Germline V gives CDR1 SQVTM, CDR2 ANQGSEA. The CDR3 loop reads CSVGQGNQPQHF. The DNA of the CDR3 is TGCAGCGTTGGACAGGGGAATCAGCCCCAGCATTTT.

The J gene is TRBJ2-5, the V gene TRBV7-2, with D perhaps matching TRBD2 (6 bases). The germline gives CDR1 SGHTA, CDR2 FQGNSA. Trimming removed 5 bases at V and 4 bases at J, with 14 bases between. The CDR3 contains 14 residues. In DNA, the CDR3 is TGTGCCAGCAGCCCAGGGACTGGGGTAGAGACCCAGTACTTC. Residues: CASSPGTGVETQYF.

This chain connects TRBV4-1 to TRBJ1-1; D not certain. Germline V CDR1 and CDR2: MGHRA, YSYEKL. The CDR3 contains 15 residues. V shed 7 bases and J shed 0 bases, with 15 bases lying between them. CDR3 sequence: CASTDNPSMNTEAFF. DNA of the CDR3: TGCGCCAGCACGGATAATCCCTCTATGAACACTGAAGCTTTCTTT.

The chain joins TRBV5-1 to TRBJ2-5; 7 positions match TRBD1. The CDR3 totals 15 residues. V trimming: 4 bases; J trimming: 5 bases; junction bases outside the gene matches: 11. Germline V gene sequence: CDR1 SGHRS, CDR2 YFSETQ. The CDR3 protein is CASSKQGYRLETQYF. CDR3 nucleotides: TGCGCCAGCAGCAAACAGGGGTATCGTTTGGAGACCCAGTACTTC.

This clone has only a few counts. V gene TRBV7-2 combines with J gene TRBJ1-1; D is undetermined. The CDR3 has 13 residues. From germline, CDR1 is SGHTA and CDR2 FQGNSA. The germline V and J ends were trimmed by 5 bases and 2 bases, with 9 bases remaining between them. The CDR3 region is CASSPYLNTEAFF. For the CDR3, the DNA is TGTGCCAGCAGCCCTTACCTTAACACTGAAGCTTTCTTT.

The chain couples TRBV7-2 to TRBJ1-5, with a tentative D call TRBD1 (5 bases). The CDR3 has 15 amino acids. V was shortened by 1 base and J by 7 bases, with 14 bases between the two germline ends. The germline CDR1 and CDR2 sequences are SGHTA and FQGNSA. CDR3 amino acids: CASSLGEGLGQPQHF. CDR3 nucleotides: TGTGCCAGCAGCTTAGGGGAGGGGTTAGGCCAGCCCCAGCATTTT. The full variable domain, its missing parts supplied by reference TRBV7-2 and TRBJ1-5, is GAGVSQSPSNKVTEKGKDVELRCDPISGHTALYWYRQSLGQGLEFLIYFQGNSAPDKSGLPSDRFSAERTGGSVSTLTIQRTQQEDSAVYLCASSLGEGLGQPQHFGDGTRLSIL.

The rearrangement joins TRBV19 to TRBJ1-1; TRBD1 aligns across 8 bases. V lost 3 bases, J lost 3 bases, and 9 bases stayed unmatched. This CDR3 region has 16 residues. Germline V gene sequence: CDR1 LNHDA, CDR2 SQIVND (reference sequence). The CDR3 DNA is TGTGCCAGTAGTATTGGGACAGGAGGCTACCACACTGAAGCTTTCTTT. Translating it yields CASSIGTGGYHTEAFF.

This clone has just one count. The chain couples TRBV5-1 to TRBJ1-1; no reliable D call. The CDR3 has 15 amino acids. Germline V gene lookup returns CDR1 SGHRS and CDR2 YFSETQ. V lost 2 bases and J 0 bases, leaving 11 bases between the germline ends. The CDR3 sequence is CASSFGSDLNTEAFF. DNA for the CDR3: TGCGCCAGCAGCTTCGGGTCAGACTTGAACACTGAAGCTTTCTTT.

The DNA of the CDR3 is TGTGCCAGCAGGCGGAGATTGGGGGGACGGGAGACCCAGTACTTC. Its translation: CASRRRLGGRETQYF. The gene calls are TRBV28 and TRBJ2-5; D may be TRBD2 (6 bases). In germline, CDR1 is MDHEN, CDR2 SYDVKM. V lost 6 bases and J lost 5, with 19 bases in between. The CDR3 runs 15 residues.

The CDR3 DNA reads as TGTGCCAGCAGCTCTGGGCCCCCTTACGAGCAGTACTTC. Encoded protein: CASSSGPPYEQYF. The gene calls are TRBV5-4 and TRBJ2-7; D gene uncertain. With 3 bases removed from V and 4 bases from J, the gap between germline ends came to 11 bases. The CDR3 spans 13 residues. The germline V gene has CDR1 SGHNT and CDR2 YYREEE (reference sequence).

The chain combines TRBV19 with TRBJ1-3; TRBD1 agrees at 8 bases. V lost 7 bases and J lost 0; bases outside the gene matches: 8. In germline, CDR1 is LNHDA, CDR2 SQIVND (reference sequence). This CDR3 is 16 amino acids long. CDR3 protein: CASTQWTGNSGNTIYF. The CDR3 DNA reads TGTGCCAGTACCCAATGGACAGGGAACTCTGGAAACACCATATATTTT.

The rearrangement uses TRBV6-6 and TRBJ1-6; D unclear. Trimming removed 5 bases from V and 9 bases from J, with 11 bases in between. The CDR3 covers 13 residues. Germline CDR1 and CDR2: MNHNY and SVGAGI (reference sequence). CDR3 amino acids: CASSPQKGSPLHF. The CDR3 region has the DNA TGTGCCAGCAGTCCCCAGAAGGGTTCACCCCTCCACTTT.

The rearrangement links TRBV20-1 to TRBJ2-7; D gene uncertain. There are 11 residues in the CDR3. The ends were cut back, 3 bases at V and 2 bases at J, with 5 bases in the middle. CDR1 is DFQATT, CDR2 SNEGSKA, per germline (reference sequence). CDR3 bases: TGCAGTGCTAGGAACACCTACGAGCAGTACTTC. This gives the protein CSARNTYEQYF.

A single count supports this clone. This chain links TRBV12-5 with TRBJ2-1; TRBD1 matches at 8 bases. This CDR3 region has 16 residues. Germline CDR1 is LGHNT and CDR2 is FRNRAP. Unmatched junction bases numbered 5, after V lost 0 bases and J lost 4 bases. The CDR3 sequence: CASGLVGQGTYNEQFF. The CDR3 bases are TGTGCTAGTGGTTTGGTAGGACAGGGTACTTACAATGAGCAGTTCTTC.

The chain uses TRBV19 and TRBJ1-3, with D unclear. CDR3 length: 15 amino acids. CDR1 is LNHDA and CDR2 is SQIVND in the germline V gene (reference sequence). Trimming pared 6 bases from V and 0 bases from J, leaving 12 bases between. This CDR3 is CASSPVDHSGNTIYF. DNA for the CDR3: TGTGCCAGTAGCCCGGTGGACCACTCTGGAAACACCATATATTTT.

The CDR3 loop is CASSLAQGGSGANVLTF. The CDR3 DNA is TGTGCCAGCAGCTTGGCCCAGGGGGGCTCTGGGGCCAACGTCCTGACTTTC. The chain carries TRBV5-8 and TRBJ2-6; possibly TRBD1 for D (7 bases). The CDR3 sequence is 17 residues long. V lost 0 bases and J lost 0, with 10 bases in between. Germline V gene sequence: CDR1 SGHTS, CDR2 YDEGEE.

The chain links TRBV27 to TRBJ1-6; D is ambiguous. This CDR3 spans 14 amino acids. Trimming pared 7 bases from V and 1 base from J, leaving 8 bases between. CDR1 and CDR2 (germline): MNHEY, SMNVEV (reference sequence). CDR3: CASKFQSYNSPLHF. Here the CDR3 DNA reads TGTGCCAGCAAGTTTCAGTCCTATAATTCACCCCTCCACTTT.